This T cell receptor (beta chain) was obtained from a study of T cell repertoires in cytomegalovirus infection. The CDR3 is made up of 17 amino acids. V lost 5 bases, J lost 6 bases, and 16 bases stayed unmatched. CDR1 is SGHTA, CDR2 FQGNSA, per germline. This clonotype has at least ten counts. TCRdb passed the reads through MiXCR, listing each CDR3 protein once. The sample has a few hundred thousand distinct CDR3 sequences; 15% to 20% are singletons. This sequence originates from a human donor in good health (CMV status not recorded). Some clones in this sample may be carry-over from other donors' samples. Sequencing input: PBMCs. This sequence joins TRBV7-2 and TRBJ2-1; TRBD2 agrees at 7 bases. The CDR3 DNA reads TGTGCCAGCAGCACGCGTGGCGCGGGAGCCACGGGCAATGAGCAGTTCTTC. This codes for CASSTRGAGATGNEQFF. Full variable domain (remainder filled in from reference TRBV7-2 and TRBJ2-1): GAGVSQSPSNKVTEKGKDVELRCDPISGHTALYWYRQSLGQGLEFLIYFQGNSAPDKSGLPSDRFSAERTGGSVSTLTIQRTQQEDSAVYLCASSTRGAGATGNEQFFGPGTRLTVL.